Presented here are 18 T cell receptor beta chains from one specimen sequenced in a study of cytomegalovirus exposure and HLA in healthy donors. PCR employed 60 Vbeta and 13 Jbeta primers. This table comes from immunoSEQ multiplex PCR, and its TCRdb copy is limited to in-frame clones, with some not included. The sample lists some 190,000 clones; about 77% were seen once. Sequencing was carried out using PBMCs. The source of these receptors is a woman aged 30 to 39 in good health and CMV-seropositive.

The chain has TRBV14 and TRBJ2-7, with TRBD2 matching over 7 bases. The trim removed 4 bases at V and 7 bases at J, leaving 16 bases unmatched. CDR1 is SGHDN and CDR2 is FVKESK in the germline V gene. CDR3 size: 16 residues. CDR3 protein: CASSRVASGTLREQYF. The CDR3 nucleotides are TGTGCCAGCAGCCGGGTGGCTAGCGGTACCCTACGAGAGCAGTACTTC. The complete variable domain, with remaining parts taken from reference TRBV14 and TRBJ2-7, reads EAGVTQFPSHSVIEKGQTVTLRCDPISGHDNLYWYRRVMGKEIKFLLHFVKESKQDESGMPNNRFLAERTGGTYSTLKVQPAELEDSGVYFCASSRVASGTLREQYFGPGTRLTVT.

The V gene is TRBV5-1, the J gene TRBJ1-2; possible D gene TRBD1, 5 bases. CDR1 is SGHRS and CDR2 is YFSETQ in the germline V gene. Trimming cost V 0 bases and J 0 bases, with 6 bases left between them. The CDR3 extends over 14 amino acids. DNA of the CDR3: TGCGCCAGCAGCTTGGCAGGGACTAACTATGGCTACACCTTC. Protein sequence: CASSLAGTNYGYTF.

The chain has TRBV18 and TRBJ2-3; 9 nucleotides line up with TRBD1. V shed 0 bases and J 6 bases; nucleotides not matched to a gene: 4. The CDR3 runs 15 residues. CDR1 and CDR2 from the germline V gene are KGHSH and LQKENI. The CDR3 is CASSPPSTGGDTQYF. CDR3 in DNA: TGTGCCAGCTCACCACCGTCGACAGGGGGGGATACGCAGTATTTT.

This chain links TRBV6-5 with TRBJ1-2; 8 nucleotides line up with TRBD1. J gave up 3 bases and V 7 bases, and 4 bases lay outside the gene matches. The germline V gene encodes CDR1 MNHEY and CDR2 SVGAGI. The CDR3 consists of 13 residues. The CDR3 sequence is CASTGQGHYGYTF. In DNA, the CDR3 is TGTGCCAGCACCGGACAGGGACACTATGGCTACACCTTC.

This clone has a single count. The gene calls are TRBV4-2 and TRBJ2-3; TRBD1 matches 8 bases. The CDR3 extends over 13 amino acids. J gave up 6 bases and V 5 bases, and 4 bases lay outside the gene matches. The germline V gene has CDR1 LGHNA and CDR2 YNFKEQ. Written as DNA, the CDR3 is TGTGCCAGCAGCTTCTACAGGGGGGATACGCAGTATTTT. The encoded protein is CASSFYRGDTQYF.

CDR3 sequence (DNA): TGTGCCAGCTCCCGGGGACAGAAGCTGAACACTGAAGCTTTCTTT. Translating it yields CASSRGQKLNTEAFF. This sequence joins TRBV6-5 and TRBJ1-1; 7 nucleotides match TRBD1. CDR1 and CDR2 from the germline V gene are MNHEY and SVGAGI. V gave up 8 bases and J gave up 0 bases; unmatched junction bases: 9. The length of the CDR3 is 15 residues.

V and J are TRBV9 and TRBJ2-6; 7 positions match TRBD1. The CDR3 covers 15 residues. V lost 7 bases, J lost 2 bases, and 6 bases stayed unmatched. The germline V gene encodes CDR1 SGDLS and CDR2 YYNGEE. CDR3: CASGQENPGANVLTF. In nucleotides, the CDR3 is TGTGCCAGCGGACAGGAAAATCCTGGGGCCAACGTCCTGACTTTC.

V gene TRBV28 combines with J gene TRBJ1-1; 8 bases fit TRBD1. The V gene end was trimmed by 1 base and the J gene end by 8 bases; junction bases not matched to a gene: 6. The germline V gene encodes CDR1 MDHEN and CDR2 SYDVKM. The CDR3 spans 14 residues. The DNA for the CDR3 is TGTGCCAGCAGTTTATTCTCCGACAGGGGAGAAGCTTTCTTT. Translation: CASSLFSDRGEAFF.

This chain links TRBV6-6 with TRBJ2-1, with TRBD1 matching 8 bases. Germline CDR1 reads MNHNY; CDR2 reads SVGAGI (reference sequence). The J segment lost 3 bases and the V segment lost 4 bases, leaving 5 bases of the junction unmatched. This CDR3 contains 15 residues. CDR3 residues: CASSWGQANYNEQFF. The CDR3 region has the DNA TGTGCCAGCAGTTGGGGACAGGCCAACTACAATGAGCAGTTCTTC.

The V gene is TRBV6-5, the J gene TRBJ2-2; 13 bases match TRBD2. Losses at the gene ends were 10 bases for V and 7 bases for J; bases not matched to a gene: 6. The CDR3 spans 14 residues. The germline CDR1 and CDR2 sequences are MNHEY and SVGAGI. The CDR3 DNA reads as TGTGCCACCGGACTAGCGGGAGACATCGGGGAGCTGTTTTTT. Its protein is CATGLAGDIGELFF.

This chain connects TRBV6-6 to TRBJ2-7; 7 bases are a match to TRBD1. This CDR3 contains 13 residues. Germline CDR1 MNHNY, CDR2 SVGAGI (reference sequence). J lost 2 bases, V lost 7 bases, and 5 bases had no gene match. The CDR3 region is CASTGQETYEQYF. CDR3 DNA: TGTGCCAGCACCGGACAGGAGACCTACGAGCAGTACTTC.

A remark on this clone: Other nucleotide sequences from this sample produce the same CDR3. The V call is TRBV18, the J call TRBJ1-5, with 8 bases identical to TRBD1. Germline V gene lookup returns CDR1 KGHSH and CDR2 LQKENI. The V gene end was trimmed by 3 bases and the J gene end by 2 bases; junction bases not matched to a gene: 3. CDR3 length equals 15 residues. CDR3 in amino acids: CASSPDRGGNQPQHF. The CDR3 DNA reads TGTGCCAGCTCACCCGACAGGGGTGGCAATCAGCCCCAGCATTTT.

The chain carries TRBV6-1 and TRBJ1-4; D uncertain. V was shortened by 3 bases and J by 7 bases, with 15 bases between the two germline ends. The CDR3 sequence is 15 residues long. Germline-derived CDR1 and CDR2 are MNHNS and SASEGT. CDR3 DNA: TGTGCCAGCAGTGACCTGACGGGTACTGCTGAAAAACTGTTTTTT. As protein: CASSDLTGTAEKLFF.

The V gene is TRBV7-8, the J gene TRBJ2-2; 7 bases match TRBD2. Trimming cost V 1 base and J 7 bases; bases outside gene matches: 3. There are 14 residues in the CDR3. Germline loops: CDR1 SGHVS, CDR2 FQNEAQ. The CDR3 DNA follows: TGTGCCAGCAGCTTAGGCGGCGGGAGCGGGGAGCTGTTTTTT. Its protein is CASSLGGGSGELFF.

The V and J genes are TRBV28 and TRBJ1-4; D not resolved. The CDR3 sequence is 13 residues long. Looked up from germline, CDR1 is MDHEN and CDR2 is SYDVKM. V was clipped by 1 base and J by 6 bases, with 6 bases between them. CDR3 loop: CASSLSRYEKLFF. CDR3 DNA sequence: TGTGCCAGCAGTTTATCGAGATATGAAAAACTGTTTTTT.

The chain couples TRBV9 to TRBJ1-6; maybe TRBD1 (6 bases). Trimming pared 4 bases from V and 6 bases from J, leaving 14 bases between. The germline CDR1 and CDR2 sequences are SGDLS and YYNGEE. The CDR3 sequence is 15 residues long. The CDR3 DNA follows: TGTGCCAGCAGCCTTACAGGGACAAGTAATTCACCCCTCCACTTT. It is translated as CASSLTGTSNSPLHF.

This clone was recorded only once. J is TRBJ1-5 and V is TRBV19, with TRBD1 matching 12 bases. This CDR3 has 18 residues. V dropped 5 bases and J dropped 3; count of bases not matched to a gene: 11. Germline loops: CDR1 LNHDA, CDR2 SQIVND (reference sequence). The CDR3 here is CASSHGTGGDLFNQPQHF. The CDR3 nucleotides are TGTGCCAGTAGTCACGGGACAGGGGGCGATTTATTCAATCAGCCCCAGCATTTT.

This clone was detected a few times. The chain joins TRBV28 to TRBJ1-5; 9 bases match TRBD1. The ends lost 1 base at V and 0 bases at J; junction bases unmatched: 13. Germline V CDR1 and CDR2: MDHEN, SYDVKM. There are 20 residues in the CDR3. The CDR3 DNA is TGTGCCAGCAGTTTATTCCAGTCGGGACAGGGAGGAAATAGCAATCAGCCCCAGCATTTT. This encodes CASSLFQSGQGGNSNQPQHF.